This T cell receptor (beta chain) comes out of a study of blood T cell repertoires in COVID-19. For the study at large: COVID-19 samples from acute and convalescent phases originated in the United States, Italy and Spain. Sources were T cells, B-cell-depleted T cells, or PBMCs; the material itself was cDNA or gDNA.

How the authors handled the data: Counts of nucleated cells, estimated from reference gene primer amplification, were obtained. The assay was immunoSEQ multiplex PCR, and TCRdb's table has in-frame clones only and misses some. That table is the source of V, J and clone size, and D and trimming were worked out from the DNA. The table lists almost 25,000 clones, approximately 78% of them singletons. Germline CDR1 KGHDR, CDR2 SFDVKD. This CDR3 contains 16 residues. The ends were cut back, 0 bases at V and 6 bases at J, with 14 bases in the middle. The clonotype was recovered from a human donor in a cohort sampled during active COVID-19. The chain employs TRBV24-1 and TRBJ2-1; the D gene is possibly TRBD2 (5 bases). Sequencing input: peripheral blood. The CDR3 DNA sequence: TGTGCCACCAGTGATTTGCTCTTCGGCGGACTCAATGAGCAGTTCTTC. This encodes CATSDLLFGGLNEQFF.